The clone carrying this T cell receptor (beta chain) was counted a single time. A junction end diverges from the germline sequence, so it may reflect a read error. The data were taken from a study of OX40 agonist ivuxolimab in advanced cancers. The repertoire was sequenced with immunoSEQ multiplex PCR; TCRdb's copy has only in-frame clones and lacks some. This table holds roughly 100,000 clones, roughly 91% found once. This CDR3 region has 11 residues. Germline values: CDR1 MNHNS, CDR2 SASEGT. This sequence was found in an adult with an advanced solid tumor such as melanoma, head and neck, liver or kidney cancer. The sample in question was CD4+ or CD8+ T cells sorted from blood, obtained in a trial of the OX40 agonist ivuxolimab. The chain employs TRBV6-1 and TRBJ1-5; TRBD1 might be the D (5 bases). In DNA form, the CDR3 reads TGTGCCAGCAGTGGGGGCGGGACTCTTCTTTTT. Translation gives CASSGGGTLLF.